This T cell receptor beta chain came from a study of CD8 T cells in Susac syndrome. In its sample, this clonotype was seen a few times. The CDR3 contains 14 residues. V lost 3 bases, J lost 2 bases, and 10 bases lay in between. When the RNA was reverse transcribed, random hexamers were used with an input of about 0.5 to 1 ug. It was immunoSEQ multiplex PCR that amplified TCR beta CDR3 across 54 Vbeta and 13 Jbeta. MiXCR was run by TCRdb on the immunoSEQ multiplex PCR reads, yielding one entry per CDR3 protein. The data hold about 150,000 distinct CDR3 sequences, with 90% to 95% observed a single time.

The receptor's source is a human donor with Susac syndrome. The chain carries TRBV12-3 or TRBV12-4 and TRBJ1-2; D may be TRBD1 (6 bases). The sample consisted of CD4+ T cells from PBMCs. CDR3 residues: CASSLQGTNYGYTF. The CDR3 coding sequence is TGTGCCAGCAGTTTGCAGGGGACCAACTATGGCTACACCTTC.